The 8 T cell receptor beta chains given below trace back to one sample, sequenced in a study of CD8 T cells in Susac syndrome. Reverse transcription of roughly 0.45 to 1 ug RNA was carried out with random hexamers. Via MiXCR, TCRdb re-called the immunoSEQ multiplex PCR reads, giving one row per CDR3 protein. The data show approximately 300,000 distinct CDR3 sequences, over 75% seen once. The sample consisted of CD8+ T cells from PBMCs. The receptor source for this set is a human donor with multiple sclerosis.

The V call is TRBV23-1, the J call TRBJ2-1; D is possibly TRBD1 or TRBD2 (5 bases each). TRBV23-1 is assigned to the ORF class and has an uncertain function. Trimming took off 0 bases at V and 6 bases at J, with 12 bases between the two ends. The CDR3 runs to 15 residues. The CDR3 reads CASSQSGRPCNEQFF. CDR3 nucleotide sequence: TGCGCCAGCAGTCAATCGGGACGGCCCTGCAATGAGCAGTTCTTC.

This clonotype has a single count. This chain connects TRBV7-9 to TRBJ1-2; D remains unclear. CDR3 size: 13 residues. Trimming shortened V by 3 bases and J by 8 bases, and 13 bases separated the two germline ends. Germline CDR1 and CDR2: SEHNR and FQNEAQ (reference sequence). CDR3 loop: CASSLVTREGYTF. CDR3 bases: TGTGCCAGCAGCTTGGTCACTCGAGAGGGCTACACCTTC.

CDR3 sequence: CSVVTDYEQYF. The DNA of the CDR3 is TGCAGCGTTGTGACAGATTACGAGCAGTACTTC. The V call is TRBV29-1, the J call TRBJ2-7; perhaps TRBD1 as D (5 bases). The CDR3 has 11 residues. Germline V lookup: CDR1 SQVTM, CDR2 ANQGSEA. With 4 bases removed from V and 4 bases from J, the gap between germline ends came to 8 bases.

This clonotype has a single count. This sequence joins TRBV12-3 or TRBV12-4 and TRBJ2-1, with 10 bases identical to TRBD1. The J segment lost 8 bases and the V segment lost 2 bases, leaving 6 bases of the junction unmatched. The length of the CDR3 is 15 residues. CDR3 DNA: TGTGCCAGCAGTTTATTGGGACAGGGGATCCATGAGCAGTTCTTC. This encodes CASSLLGQGIHEQFF.

J is TRBJ2-1 and V is TRBV19; no firm D call. The germline V gene has CDR1 LNHDA and CDR2 SQIVND (reference sequence). V was clipped by 6 bases and J by 7 bases, with 10 bases between them. CDR3 length: 12 amino acids. CDR3 in DNA: TGTGCCAGTAGGTCGATTGGGAATGAGCAGTTCTTC. It encodes CASRSIGNEQFF. The full variable domain, completed using reference TRBV19 and TRBJ2-1, is DGGITQSPKYLFRKEGQNVTLSCEQNLNHDAMYWYRQDPGQGLRLIYYSQIVNDFQKGDIAEGYSVSREKKESFPLTVTSAQKNPTAFYLCASRSIGNEQFFGPGTRLTVL.

CDR3 sequence reads: CASSLGFGTGNYEQYF. The DNA of the CDR3 is TGTGCCAGCAGCTTAGGATTCGGGACAGGGAATTACGAGCAGTACTTC. The V call is TRBV7-9, the J call TRBJ2-7, with TRBD1 matching 9 bases. Trimming at V came to 1 base and at J to 4 bases, leaving 8 bases not matched to a gene. Looked up from germline, CDR1 is SEHNR and CDR2 is FQNEAQ (reference sequence). The CDR3 has 16 amino acids.

The V call is TRBV12-3 or TRBV12-4, the J call TRBJ2-5; tentatively, D is TRBD2 (6 bases). CDR3 size: 15 residues. Trimming shortened V by 7 bases and J by 3 bases, and 18 bases separated the two germline ends. The CDR3 nucleotides read TGTGCCAGCACCCTTCTGGGGGGAAGGGAAGAGACCCAGTACTTC. It codes for CASTLLGGREETQYF.

This clonotype appeared a single time. The chain uses TRBV27 and TRBJ2-3, with 10 bases aligning to TRBD1. Germline CDR1 is MNHEY and CDR2 is SMNVEV (reference sequence). This CDR3 spans 17 amino acids. V shed 6 bases and J 1 base; nucleotides not matched to a gene: 10. CDR3 sequence: CASSPPPGTGGTDTQYF. In DNA, the CDR3 is TGTGCCAGCAGCCCTCCGCCCGGGACAGGGGGCACAGATACGCAGTATTTT.